The clone carrying this T cell receptor beta chain was detected only once. This entry is derived from a study of blood T cell repertoires in COVID-19. In the study overall: Nucleic acid was either cDNA or gDNA, and it came from T cells, B-cell-depleted T cells, or PBMCs.

Clones were read by immunoSEQ multiplex PCR, and TCRdb kept only the in-frame ones, dropping some. This repertoire shows around 250,000 clones, about four fifths found once; its top ten account for 1.9%. Germline loops: CDR1 KGHSH, CDR2 LQKENI. Trimming removed 3 bases from V and 5 bases from J, with 14 bases in between. The CDR3 length is 16 residues. The clonotype originates from a man aged 25-40 years who had recovered from COVID-19. The chain uses TRBV18 and TRBJ1-6; D gene uncertain. The source material was peripheral blood. CDR3 nucleotide sequence: TGTGCCAGCTCACCGGCTGGTGCAGGAAATAATTCACCCCTCCACTTT. Protein product: CASSPAGAGNNSPLHF. The entire variable domain, with the rest obtained from reference TRBV18 and TRBJ1-6, is as follows: NAGVMQNPRHLVRRRGQEARLRCSPMKGHSHVYWYRQLPEEGLKFMVYLQKENIIDESGMPKERFSAEFPKEGPSILRIQQVVRGDSAAYFCASSPAGAGNNSPLHFGNGTRLTVT.